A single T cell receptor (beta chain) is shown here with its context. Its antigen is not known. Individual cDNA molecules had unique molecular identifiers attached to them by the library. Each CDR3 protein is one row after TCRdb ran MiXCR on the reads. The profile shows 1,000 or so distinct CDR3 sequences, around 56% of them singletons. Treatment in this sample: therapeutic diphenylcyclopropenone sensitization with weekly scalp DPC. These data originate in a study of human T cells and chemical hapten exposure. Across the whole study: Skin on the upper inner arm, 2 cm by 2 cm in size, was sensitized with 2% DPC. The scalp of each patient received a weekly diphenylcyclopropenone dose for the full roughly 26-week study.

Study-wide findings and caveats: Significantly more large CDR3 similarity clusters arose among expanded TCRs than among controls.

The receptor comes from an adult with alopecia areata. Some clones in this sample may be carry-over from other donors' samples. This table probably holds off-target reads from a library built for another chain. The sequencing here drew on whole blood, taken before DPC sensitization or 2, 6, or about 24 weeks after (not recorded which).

CDR3 region: CASSLTDGWINQYF. The CDR3 region has the DNA TGCGCCAGCAGCTTGACGGACGGTTGGATTAATCAGTACTTC. The J gene is TRBJ2-7, the V gene TRBV5-1; no firm D call. This CDR3 has 14 residues. V shed 1 base and J shed 10 bases, with 18 bases lying between them. From germline, CDR1 is SGHRS and CDR2 YFSETQ.